These 7 T cell receptor beta chains were sequenced from one sample in a study of cytomegalovirus exposure and HLA in healthy donors. PCR used 60 Vbeta primers and 13 Jbeta primers. TCRdb's copy holds only in-frame clones and misses some; the assay was immunoSEQ multiplex PCR. The data hold 130,000 or so clones, with 60% to 80% observed a single time. The sequenced sample consisted of PBMCs. These receptors originate from a female donor in good health and CMV-seronegative.

This clone showed up many times. The V call is TRBV6-6, the J call TRBJ1-5; 7 nucleotides match TRBD1. The germline V gene encodes CDR1 MNHNY and CDR2 SVGAGI (reference sequence). CDR3 length: 16 amino acids. J gave up 2 bases and V 6 bases, and 10 bases lay outside the gene matches. The CDR3 nucleotides are TGTGCCAGCAGCCTTACAGGGGTGAACGGCAATCAGCCCCAGCATTTT. This encodes CASSLTGVNGNQPQHF.

This rearrangement joins TRBV7-8 to TRBJ1-6; D is perhaps TRBD1 (5 bases). The CDR3 spans 17 residues. The germline V gene encodes CDR1 SGHVS and CDR2 FQNEAQ. Trimming pared 4 bases from V and 0 bases from J, leaving 13 bases between. The CDR3 reads CASSWPRGSSYNSPLHF. CDR3 nucleotide sequence: TGTGCCAGCAGCTGGCCCCGGGGGAGCTCCTATAATTCACCCCTCCACTTT.

V usage is TRBV7-2 and J usage is TRBJ2-3; D gene ambiguous. The V gene's germline CDR1 is SGHTA and CDR2 FQGNSA. Deletions cut 5 bases from V and 7 bases from J, with 7 bases between. This CDR3 is built from 11 residues. CDR3: CASSEDYTQYF. The CDR3 nucleotides read TGTGCCAGCAGCGAAGACTATACGCAGTATTTT.

The CDR3 DNA follows: TGCAGCGTTGAAGGCGGTGGCACTGAAGCTTTCTTT. Its translation: CSVEGGGTEAFF. The rearrangement links TRBV29-1 to TRBJ1-1, with D unclear. Germline CDR1 reads SQVTM; CDR2 reads ANQGSEA. Deletions cut 1 base from V and 4 bases from J, with 7 bases between. The CDR3 runs 12 residues.

This clone was seen a single time. One end of the junction varies from germline; a read error may be responsible. The V and J genes are TRBV7-9 and TRBJ1-2; D remains ambiguous. Germline V lookup: CDR1 SEHNR, CDR2 FQNEAQ (reference sequence). The CDR3 extends over 12 amino acids. In DNA, the CDR3 is TGTGCCAGCAGTCTGGAGCCTTATGGCCACACCTTC. Translating gives CASSLEPYGHTF.

In this sample, this clone turned up once. This chain links TRBV2 with TRBJ1-2, with D possibly being TRBD1 (6 bases). Trimming removed 6 bases at V and 3 bases at J, with 11 bases between. The CDR3 runs to 13 residues. CDR1 SNHLY and CDR2 FYNNEI come from the germline V gene. CDR3 region: CASSSQGYYGYTF. CDR3 in DNA: TGTGCCAGCAGCTCACAGGGCTACTATGGCTACACCTTC.

The chain links TRBV14 to TRBJ2-7; TRBD1 matches at 9 bases. J lost 4 bases, V lost 5 bases, and 9 bases had no gene match. Germline lookup yields CDR1 SGHDN and CDR2 FVKESK. This CDR3 is built from 15 residues. This CDR3 reads CASSDTGGFSYEQYF. Written as DNA, the CDR3 is TGTGCCAGCAGCGACACAGGGGGCTTTTCTTACGAGCAGTACTTC.